Below, 15 T cell receptor beta chains from the same sample are listed, as sequenced in a study of cytomegalovirus exposure and HLA in healthy donors. PCR involved 60 Vbeta and 13 Jbeta primers. Assay used: immunoSEQ multiplex PCR; TCRdb lists only in-frame clones, some missing. The sample has 100,000 to 150,000 clones; roughly 82% are singletons. The source material was PBMCs. The receptors originated from a male donor in good health and CMV-seropositive.

This clone showed up just a few times. This chain uses TRBV11-2 with TRBJ2-5; perhaps TRBD2 as D (6 bases). With 4 bases removed from V and 1 base from J, the gap between germline ends came to 13 bases. CDR1 is SGHAT and CDR2 is FQNNGV in the germline V gene. The CDR3 contains 15 residues. CDR3 DNA: TGTGCCAGCAGCTATCCTATAGCGGCCCAAGAGACCCAGTACTTC. Amino acid sequence: CASSYPIAAQETQYF.

The chain uses TRBV6-6 and TRBJ1-1, with a tentative D call TRBD1 (5 bases). The CDR3 covers 13 residues. Looked up from germline, CDR1 is MNHNY and CDR2 is SVGAGI (reference sequence). Trimming took off 9 bases at V and 5 bases at J, with 16 bases between the two ends. CDR3 amino acids: CASFTKGQTEAFF. In DNA, the CDR3 is TGTGCCAGTTTCACAAAAGGACAAACTGAAGCTTTCTTT.

This chain uses TRBV11-2 with TRBJ2-3, with D perhaps TRBD2 (6 bases). The V and J ends lost 4 bases and 0 bases respectively, with 17 bases between them. This CDR3 region has 17 residues. Germline-derived CDR1 and CDR2 are SGHAT and FQNNGV. The CDR3 region is CASSYGSAAGSTDTQYF. CDR3 DNA sequence: TGTGCCAGCAGCTACGGAAGTGCAGCGGGTAGCACAGATACGCAGTATTTT.

The V and J genes are TRBV28 and TRBJ2-7, with 11 bases aligning to TRBD2. J gave up 0 bases and V 5 bases, and 3 bases lay outside the gene matches. The CDR3 extends over 15 amino acids. Germline V lookup: CDR1 MDHEN, CDR2 SYDVKM. The CDR3 loop reads CASSTLAGGSYEQYF. The CDR3 DNA is TGTGCCAGCAGTACCCTAGCGGGAGGCTCCTACGAGCAGTACTTC.

With regard to this clone: One end of the junction fails to match germline, which may point to a read error. The V gene is TRBV11-3, the J gene TRBJ2-3; D is ambiguous. Germline values: CDR1 SGHNT, CDR2 YENEEA. CDR3 length equals 13 residues. CDR3 nucleotides: TGTGCCAGCAGCTTACCTATTCGGCGGATCCCCCGCTTT. Amino acids: CASSLPIRRIPRF. The full variable domain, rest sourced from reference TRBV11-3 and TRBJ2-3, is EAGVVQSPRYKIIEKKQPVAFWCNPISGHNTLYWYLQNLGQGPELLIRYENEEAVDDSQLPKDRFSAERLKGVDSTLKIQPAELGDSAVYLCASSLPIRRIPRFGPGTRLTVL.

The chain employs TRBV7-6 and TRBJ1-2; 10 bases align to TRBD1. Germline V gives CDR1 SGHVS, CDR2 FNYEAQ. The CDR3 is 16 amino acids. After removal of 0 bases from V and 8 bases from J, the junction contained 9 bases not matched to a gene. The CDR3 spells CASSLAPTGGGLGYTF. CDR3 nucleotide sequence: TGTGCCAGCAGCTTAGCACCGACAGGGGGCGGACTGGGCTACACCTTC. Full variable domain (missing parts from reference TRBV7-6 and TRBJ1-2): GAGVSQSPRYKVTKRGQDVALRCDPISGHVSLYWYRQALGQGPEFLTYFNYEAQQDKSGLPNDRFSAERPEGSISTLTIQRTEQRDSAMYRCASSLAPTGGGLGYTFGSGTRLTVV.

The rearrangement links TRBV18 to TRBJ2-5, with D unclear. There are 15 residues in the CDR3. Per germline, CDR1 KGHSH and CDR2 LQKENI. Trimming stripped 3 bases from V and 5 bases from J, with 16 bases between. The CDR3 DNA follows: TGTGCCAGCTCACCGAGCAGCCAACGGCGGGAGACCCAGTACTTC. This translates into CASSPSSQRRETQYF.

This clone was picked up a small number of times. The V and J genes are TRBV9 and TRBJ2-7, with 9 positions matching TRBD2. The CDR3 sequence is 16 residues long. V lost 1 base to trimming and J lost 2 bases; unmatched junction nucleotides: 7. The V gene's germline CDR1 is SGDLS and CDR2 YYNGEE. CDR3 in DNA: TGTGCCAGCAGCGTATTTGAAGTAGCGGGAGCCTACGAGCAGTACTTC. As protein: CASSVFEVAGAYEQYF. The variable domain in full, completed from reference TRBV9 and TRBJ2-7, reads DSGVTQTPKHLITATGQRVTLRCSPRSGDLSVYWYQQSLDQGLQFLIQYYNGEERAKGNILERFSAQQFPDLHSELNLSSLELGDSALYFCASSVFEVAGAYEQYFGPGTRLTVT.

This clone came up once. Other DNA sequences of this sample code for an identical CDR3. The chain has TRBV5-6 and TRBJ1-5, with D possibly being TRBD1 (5 bases). With 5 bases removed from V and 4 bases from J, the gap between germline ends came to 10 bases. The CDR3 runs 13 residues. Germline V CDR1 and CDR2: SGHDT, YYEEEE. The CDR3 is CASSLSGNQPQHF. As DNA, the CDR3 is TGTGCCAGCAGTTTATCAGGGAATCAGCCCCAGCATTTT.

On this clone: The germline gene is not matched at one end of the junction; a read error may be the cause. The J gene is TRBJ2-6, the V gene TRBV11-2, with D possibly TRBD1 on 5 matching bases. This CDR3 region has 15 residues. Germline V gives CDR1 SGHAT, CDR2 FQNNGV. CDR3: CASSLLDTGANGLTF. The DNA for the CDR3 is TGTGCCAGCAGCCTACTTGACACTGGGGCCAACGGCCTGACTTTC. Using reference TRBV11-2 and TRBJ2-6 for the parts outside the CDR3, the full variable domain is EAGVAQSPRYKIIEKRQSVAFWCNPISGHATLYWYQQILGQGPKLLIQFQNNGVVDDSQLPKDRFSAERLKGVDSTLKIQPAKLEDSAVYLCASSLLDTGANGLTFGAGSRLTVL.

The rearrangement uses TRBV7-9 and TRBJ2-7, with TRBD1 as a possible D gene (5 bases). The CDR3 is made up of 13 amino acids. The V and J ends lost 3 bases and 5 bases respectively, with 11 bases between them. Germline-derived CDR1 and CDR2 are SEHNR and FQNEAQ (reference sequence). The CDR3 DNA reads TGTGCCAGCAGCTTCGCCAGGGTCCACGAGCAGTACTTC. Translated, it gives CASSFARVHEQYF.

A note on this clone: Sequence at one end of the junction differs from germline and may be a read error. This chain joins TRBV29-1 and TRBJ2-1; maybe TRBD2 (6 bases). Germline V gene lookup returns CDR1 SQVTM and CDR2 ANQGSEA. The CDR3 extends over 15 amino acids. CDR3 residues: CSVEGGGDGYNGQFF. CDR3 nucleotides: TGCAGCGTTGAAGGGGGCGGGGACGGTTACAATGGGCAGTTCTTC.

This clone appeared a single time. The CDR3 bases are TGTGCCAGCAGCCCGCGAGGGACAGGGTACAATGAGCAGTTCTTC. Protein: CASSPRGTGYNEQFF. V gene TRBV7-3 combines with J gene TRBJ2-1; 9 nucleotides align to TRBD1. CDR1 is SGHTA and CDR2 is FQGTGA in the germline V gene. The CDR3 spans 15 residues. Losses at the gene ends were 5 bases for V and 4 bases for J; bases not matched to a gene: 6.

A single count supports this clone. The chain combines TRBV7-2 with TRBJ2-3, with 7 bases that match TRBD2. Per the germline V gene, CDR1 is SGHTA and CDR2 is FQGNSA. The CDR3 extends over 14 amino acids. The V and J ends lost 0 bases and 3 bases, in that order; junction bases with no gene match: 0. This CDR3 reads CASSLARGTDTQYF. DNA of the CDR3: TGTGCCAGCAGCTTAGCGCGGGGGACAGATACGCAGTATTTT.

The genes are TRBV10-3 and TRBJ2-5; the match to TRBD2 covers 9 bases. V lost 8 bases and J lost 5; bases outside the gene matches: 9. Germline CDR1 is ENHRY and CDR2 is SYGVKD. This CDR3 region has 14 residues. The CDR3 is CAISGGGGWETQYF. CDR3 coding DNA: TGTGCCATCTCCGGCGGGGGGGGCTGGGAGACCCAGTACTTC.